The 15 T cell receptor beta chains below were found in one sample sequenced in a study of Graves' ophthalmopathy and Graves' hyperthyroidism. The study amplified TCR beta CDR3 regions using RNA transcripts. Amplification began with first-round RT-PCR using HTBI primers, then second-round multiplex PCR was performed. TCRdb redid the calling of the multiplex PCR reads with MiXCR, one entry per CDR3 protein. Of approximately 17,000 distinct CDR3 sequences in the sample, about half were seen once. Material: peripheral blood. The receptor source for this set is a woman aged 40 to 50 with stable Graves' hyperthyroidism.

As regards this clonotype: The junction and the germline gene differ at one end; a read error may be behind it. The rearrangement uses TRBV7-2 and TRBJ2-7; a possible D gene is TRBD1 (6 bases). Germline V lookup: CDR1 SGHTA, CDR2 FQGNSA. There are 14 residues in the CDR3. The DNA of the CDR3 is TGTGCCAGCGGCTTGGGCAGAGGGGGTTGCGAGCAGTACTTC. It codes for CASGLGRGGCEQYF.

This clonotype was recorded at least ten times. The genes are TRBV20-1 and TRBJ2-7; a possible D gene is TRBD2 (5 bases). V dropped 6 bases and J dropped 4 bases, with 19 bases sitting between them. CDR1 is DFQATT and CDR2 is SNEGSKA in the germline V gene (reference sequence). The CDR3 runs 14 residues. The DNA for the CDR3 is TGCAGTGCAAAACTAGGCCATAATCCTTACGAGCAGTACTTC. Protein product: CSAKLGHNPYEQYF.

The V call is TRBV2, the J call TRBJ1-5, with 10 bases that match TRBD1. CDR3 size: 17 residues. V lost 8 bases, J lost 0 bases, and 10 bases stayed unmatched. Germline V lookup: CDR1 SNHLY, CDR2 FYNNEI. The CDR3 is CASYSGTGVPSNQPQHF. CDR3 nucleotides: TGTGCCAGCTATTCCGGGACAGGGGTTCCTAGCAATCAGCCCCAGCATTTT.

About this clonotype: It may be a read error: a sequence one base away is much more abundant. J is TRBJ2-6 and V is TRBV6-5, with D tentatively TRBD2 (6 bases). The germline gives CDR1 MNHEY, CDR2 SVGAGI. This CDR3 contains 16 residues. This CDR3 reads CASGYDGGVGANVLTF. The CDR3, as DNA: TGTGCCAGCGGTTACGATGGAGGGGTTGGGGCCAACGTCCTGACTTTC.

Ten or more counts support this clonotype. V gene TRBV20-1 combines with J gene TRBJ2-7; D not certain. The CDR3 consists of 15 residues. V was pared by 4 bases and J by 0 bases, with 16 bases between. Per germline, CDR1 DFQATT and CDR2 SNEGSKA (reference sequence). For the CDR3, the DNA is TGCAGTGCTACCCTTTTGCGGAGTAGCTCCTACGAGCAGTACTTC. Its protein is CSATLLRSSSYEQYF.

This clonotype was observed at least ten times. CDR3 region: CASSSSTEAFF. In DNA, the CDR3 is TGCGCCAGCAGCTCTTCAACTGAAGCTTTCTTT. The chain uses TRBV5-1 and TRBJ1-1; D gene uncertain. V was clipped by 3 bases and J by 5 bases, with 5 bases between them. The CDR3 runs 11 residues. The V gene's germline CDR1 is SGHRS and CDR2 YFSETQ. The entire variable domain, with the rest obtained from reference TRBV5-1 and TRBJ1-1, is as follows: KAGVTQTPRYLIKTRGQQVTLSCSPISGHRSVSWYQQTPGQGLQFLFEYFSETQRNKGNFPGRFSGRQFSNSRSEMNVSTLELGDSALYLCASSSSTEAFFGQGTRLTVV.

As to this clonotype: No conserved phenylalanine or tryptophan ends this CDR3, so it is likely a read error. It is unclear where the CDR3 begins or ends on the DNA, so no DNA is shown, and the CDR3 is as TCRdb lists it. The genes are TRBV20-1 and TRBJ2-2. Germline V gives CDR1 DFQATT, CDR2 SNEGSKA (reference sequence). Counting both end residues, the CDR3 totals 15 amino acids. CDR3: CSARDVLAATGELVL.

The V call is TRBV28, the J call TRBJ2-1; D perhaps matches TRBD1 (5 bases). The V gene's germline CDR1 is MDHEN and CDR2 SYDVKM. Deletions cut 4 bases from V and 2 bases from J, with 12 bases between. This CDR3 has 15 amino acids. CDR3 DNA sequence: TGTGCCAGCAGTTCCTCAGGGTACCCCTACAATGAGCAGTTCTTC. Its translation is CASSSSGYPYNEQFF.

The chain uses TRBV7-9 and TRBJ1-2, with 11 positions matching TRBD1. Germline V CDR1 and CDR2: SEHNR, FQNEAQ (reference sequence). The ends lost 6 bases at V and 4 bases at J; junction bases unmatched: 4. This CDR3 region has 14 residues. The CDR3 spells CASRLGTGGYGYTF. The DNA of the CDR3 is TGTGCCAGCAGGCTGGGGACAGGGGGCTATGGCTACACCTTC.

This chain connects TRBV15 to TRBJ1-2; 7 positions agree with TRBD1. J was trimmed by 4 bases and V by 5 bases; bases with no gene match: 10. CDR1 and CDR2 (germline): LNHNV, YYDKDF (reference sequence). The CDR3 covers 15 residues. CDR3 amino acids: CATSGLQGLTYGYTF. In nucleotides, the CDR3 is TGTGCCACCAGCGGATTACAGGGGTTAACCTATGGCTACACCTTC.

The J gene is TRBJ1-2, the V gene TRBV19; 7 positions match TRBD1. From germline, CDR1 is LNHDA and CDR2 SQIVND (reference sequence). The length of the CDR3 is 13 residues. J was trimmed by 6 bases and V by 11 bases; bases with no gene match: 12. The CDR3 DNA sequence: TGTGCCGCTCAGACACAGGGGAAGGATGGCTACACCTTC. Translation: CAAQTQGKDGYTF.

The chain combines TRBV2 with TRBJ2-7, with 11 bases lining up with TRBD2. With 2 bases clipped from V and 5 bases from J, the junction kept 2 bases outside the gene matches. The CDR3 has 14 residues. Germline CDR1 is SNHLY and CDR2 is FYNNEI. CDR3 bases: TGTGCCAGCAGTGAAACTAGCGGGAGTCACGAGCAGTACTTC. The encoded protein is CASSETSGSHEQYF.

Remarks on this clonotype: Relative to the germline gene, one junction end is altered; a read error may explain this. The chain has TRBV20-1 and TRBJ1-1, with D possibly TRBD1 on 6 matching bases. Germline V gene data show CDR1 as DFQATT and CDR2 as SNEGSKA (reference sequence). The CDR3 has 12 residues. The DNA for the CDR3 is TGCAGTGCTAGTCAGGGGAGGCCTGAAGCCTGCTTT. It yields the protein CSASQGRPEACF.

The chain carries TRBV10-3 and TRBJ2-5; D could derive from TRBD1 or TRBD2 (5 bases each). This CDR3 has 16 amino acids. Germline CDR1 reads ENHRY; CDR2 reads SYGVKD. The germline V and J ends were trimmed by 6 bases and 2 bases, with 19 bases remaining between them. DNA of the CDR3: TGTGCCATCAGCAACCCCGGTCGGGGCGAACAAGAGACCCAGTACTTC. The encoded protein is CAISNPGRGEQETQYF.

The genes are TRBV18 and TRBJ2-2, with 9 bases identical to TRBD1. This CDR3 comprises 16 residues. Germline V gene data show CDR1 as KGHSH and CDR2 as LQKENI. Trimming removed 5 bases from V and 6 bases from J; junction bases left unmatched: 10. Here the CDR3 reads CASSATGGDTSGELFF. Here the CDR3 DNA reads TGTGCCAGCTCAGCCACAGGGGGCGATACTTCCGGGGAGCTGTTTTTT.